What follows is one TCR beta chain and its context. Original analysis: Counts of nucleated cells, estimated from reference gene primer amplification, were obtained. Only in-frame clones appear in the TCRdb table, and some are missing; sequencing was by immunoSEQ multiplex PCR. For V, J and clone size, that table is used; D and trimming come from the DNA. The profile shows about 78,000 clones, roughly 86% of them singletons. Looked up from germline, CDR1 is SGHVS and CDR2 is FQNEAQ. V shed 1 base and J shed 1 base, with 7 bases lying between them. The CDR3 is 14 amino acids. This specimen comes from a study of blood T cell repertoires in COVID-19. Overall study: Sites in the United States, Italy and Spain provided acute and convalescent COVID-19 samples. The cDNA or gDNA used as material had been derived from T cells, B-cell-depleted T cells, or PBMCs.

The clonotype comes from a man aged 50 to 60 with active or convalescent COVID-19. Input material: peripheral blood. This sequence joins TRBV7-8 and TRBJ1-1, with unresolved D. In DNA, the CDR3 is TGTGCCAGCAGCTTAGGGCCGGGGAACACTGAAGCTTTCTTT. It yields the protein CASSLGPGNTEAFF.